The 24 T cell receptor beta chains below were found in one sample sequenced in a study of blood T cell repertoires in COVID-19. Data came from immunoSEQ multiplex PCR; TCRdb stores just in-frame clones and leaves some out. The data hold 9,500 to 13,000 clones, with about 87% observed a single time. Sequencing used peripheral blood. Source of these receptors: a human donor in a cohort sampled during active COVID-19.

The chain recombines TRBV5-1 with TRBJ2-6; D is perhaps TRBD1 (5 bases). This CDR3 spans 15 amino acids. Trimming took 3 bases from V and 4 from J, leaving 11 bases between them. CDR1 is SGHRS and CDR2 is YFSETQ in the germline V gene. The CDR3 protein is CASSSPKGGANVLTF. As DNA, the CDR3 is TGCGCCAGCAGCTCCCCCAAGGGGGGGGCCAACGTCCTGACTTTC.

The chain joins TRBV25-1 to TRBJ2-2; the D gene is possibly TRBD2 (6 bases). The V end lost 3 bases, the J end lost 4 bases, and 12 bases lay between the germline ends. CDR3 length: 15 amino acids. Germline values: CDR1 MGHDK, CDR2 SYGVNS. The CDR3, as DNA: TGTGCCAGCAGTGATACCTACGGGGGCACCGGGGAGCTGTTTTTT. Translated, it gives CASSDTYGGTGELFF.

This chain links TRBV25-1 with TRBJ1-4, with 7 bases fitting TRBD1. J was trimmed by 1 base and V by 6 bases; bases with no gene match: 2. In germline, CDR1 is MGHDK, CDR2 SYGVNS. CDR3 length: 14 amino acids. The CDR3: CASRRQGTNEKLFF. The CDR3 region has the DNA TGTGCCAGCAGGAGACAGGGAACTAATGAAAAACTGTTTTTT.

The J gene is TRBJ2-7, the V gene TRBV20-1; D call uncertain. The V and J ends lost 6 bases and 0 bases respectively, with 6 bases between them. The length of the CDR3 is 11 residues. Germline values: CDR1 DFQATT, CDR2 SNEGSKA (reference sequence). Here the CDR3 reads CSASGSYEQYF. The CDR3, as DNA: TGCAGTGCCTCCGGCTCCTACGAGCAGTACTTC.

The chain combines TRBV10-1 with TRBJ1-2; perhaps TRBD1 as D (5 bases). The CDR3 is 14 amino acids. The germline CDR1 and CDR2 sequences are WNHNN and SYGVQD (reference sequence). Deletions cut 1 base from V and 2 bases from J, with 8 bases between. Here the CDR3 reads CASSEYAGNYGYTF. CDR3 nucleotides: TGCGCCAGCAGTGAGTACGCAGGGAACTATGGCTACACCTTC.

This sequence joins TRBV6-2 or TRBV6-3 and TRBJ1-6, with unresolved D. The V gene lost 3 bases and the J gene lost 3 bases, with 12 bases spanning the gap. From germline, CDR1 is MNHEY and CDR2 SVGEGT. This CDR3 is built from 16 residues. Written as DNA, the CDR3 is TGTGCCAGCAGTTATGAGGCAGCTTTCTATAATTCACCCCTCCACTTT. The encoded protein is CASSYEAAFYNSPLHF.

The chain couples TRBV27 to TRBJ2-1, with TRBD2 identical over 15 bases. In germline, CDR1 is MNHEY, CDR2 SMNVEV (reference sequence). The CDR3 has 17 amino acids. V shed 5 bases and J 9 bases; nucleotides not matched to a gene: 11. CDR3 nucleotides: TGTGCCAGCAGTCCGACAACGGGACTAGCGGGGGGCACTGAGCAGTTCTTC. Protein: CASSPTTGLAGGTEQFF.

The chain couples TRBV7-2 to TRBJ2-2, with no clear D. V lost 3 bases and J lost 0, with 8 bases in between. Germline V gene lookup returns CDR1 SGHTA and CDR2 FQGNSA. The CDR3 totals 15 residues. The chain's CDR3 is CASSFAGSNTGELFF. In DNA form, the CDR3 reads TGTGCCAGCAGCTTCGCCGGTTCGAACACCGGGGAGCTGTTTTTT. Full variable domain (remainder filled in from reference TRBV7-2 and TRBJ2-2): GAGVSQSPSNKVTEKGKDVELRCDPISGHTALYWYRQSLGQGLEFLIYFQGNSAPDKSGLPSDRFSAERTGGSVSTLTIQRTQQEDSAVYLCASSFAGSNTGELFFGEGSRLTVL.

This chain uses TRBV4-1 with TRBJ1-2, with a weak D call TRBD1 (6 bases). The ends were cut back, 0 bases at V and 4 bases at J, with 9 bases in the middle. The length of the CDR3 is 14 residues. Per germline, CDR1 MGHRA and CDR2 YSYEKL. The chain's CDR3 is CASSQESRGYGYTF. The CDR3 DNA is TGCGCCAGCAGCCAAGAATCCAGGGGCTATGGCTACACCTTC.

The chain recombines TRBV19 with TRBJ1-1; no reliable D call. Trimming cost V 5 bases and J 0 bases, with 13 bases left between them. There are 15 residues in the CDR3. CDR1 is LNHDA and CDR2 is SQIVND in the germline V gene (reference sequence). The CDR3 nucleotides read TGTGCCAGTAGTCCCGAGAGAAGCTTGAACACTGAAGCTTTCTTT. Translation: CASSPERSLNTEAFF.

This chain uses TRBV4-1 with TRBJ2-5; D perhaps matches TRBD1 (5 bases). Germline V gene lookup returns CDR1 MGHRA and CDR2 YSYEKL. Trimming left V 5 bases short and J 0 bases short, with 10 bases between. The CDR3 is made up of 14 amino acids. The CDR3 DNA reads as TGCGCCAGCAGCTTTCGACAGTACCAAGAGACCCAGTACTTC. As protein: CASSFRQYQETQYF.

The CDR3 is CASSQVSGSSGNTIYF. CDR3 bases: TGTGCCAGCAGCCAAGTGTCAGGGTCGAGCGGAAACACCATATATTTT. This sequence joins TRBV4-2 and TRBJ1-3; tentatively, D is TRBD1 (5 bases). The CDR3 is made up of 16 amino acids. V lost 1 base to trimming and J lost 4 bases, with 14 bases between them. Germline CDR1 reads LGHNA; CDR2 reads YNFKEQ.

The chain links TRBV6-5 to TRBJ1-2, with D possibly matching TRBD1 (5 bases). Trimming pared 4 bases from V and 3 bases from J, leaving 12 bases between. The CDR3 extends over 14 amino acids. Germline CDR1 is MNHEY and CDR2 is SVGAGI. The CDR3 bases are TGTGCCAGCAGTTCCGCAGGGTGGGACTATGGCTACACCTTC. Encoded protein: CASSSAGWDYGYTF.

The CDR3 loop reads CAISEGSGNYGYTF. CDR3 sequence (DNA): TGTGCCATCAGTGAGGGGTCGGGTAACTATGGCTACACCTTC. This chain uses TRBV10-3 with TRBJ1-2; D call uncertain. V was clipped by 2 bases and J by 1 base, with 8 bases between them. CDR3 length: 14 residues. CDR1 is ENHRY, CDR2 SYGVKD, per germline.

The rearrangement uses TRBV23-1 and TRBJ2-1; 8 nucleotides align to TRBD1. TRBV23-1 is filed as an ORF, its function uncertain. With 8 bases clipped from V and 6 bases from J, the junction kept 24 bases outside the gene matches. This CDR3 spans 19 amino acids. The CDR3 reads CASGRRALTNRGICNEQFF. In nucleotides, the CDR3 is TGCGCCAGCGGCCGAAGAGCGCTTACTAACAGGGGGATTTGCAATGAGCAGTTCTTC.

The rearrangement joins TRBV18 to TRBJ1-2, with D possibly matching TRBD1 (6 bases). This CDR3 has 14 residues. Trimming removed 5 bases at V and 2 bases at J, with 12 bases between. Germline CDR1 and CDR2: KGHSH and LQKENI. The DNA for the CDR3 is TGTGCCAGCTCAAAGTTAGGACAGAACTATGGCTACACCTTC. It encodes CASSKLGQNYGYTF.

The rearrangement uses TRBV9 and TRBJ2-3; TRBD2 agrees at 8 bases. Germline-derived CDR1 and CDR2 are SGDLS and YYNGEE. This CDR3 is 17 amino acids long. V shed 0 bases and J 0 bases; nucleotides not matched to a gene: 6. This CDR3 reads CASSVEPGGRSTDTQYF. CDR3 bases: TGTGCCAGCAGCGTAGAGCCGGGGGGGCGAAGCACAGATACGCAGTATTTT.

This clone was counted a few times. A junction end diverges from the germline sequence, so it may reflect a read error. This chain connects TRBV28 to TRBJ1-1; D gene ambiguous. The CDR3 sequence is 13 residues long. From germline, CDR1 is MDHEN and CDR2 SYDVKM. The chain's CDR3 is CASSFRENAEAFF. In DNA form, the CDR3 reads TGTGCCAGCAGTTTTCGCGAGAACGCTGAAGCTTTCTTT.

This rearrangement joins TRBV9 to TRBJ1-2; D is uncertain. CDR3 size: 17 residues. Per the germline V gene, CDR1 is SGDLS and CDR2 is YYNGEE. Trimming took 0 bases from V and 2 from J, leaving 17 bases between them. The CDR3 nucleotides are TGTGCCAGCAGCGTAGATAGCGAGGGCAGCGGAAACTATGGCTACACCTTC. This gives the protein CASSVDSEGSGNYGYTF. The entire variable domain, with the rest obtained from reference TRBV9 and TRBJ1-2, is as follows: DSGVTQTPKHLITATGQRVTLRCSPRSGDLSVYWYQQSLDQGLQFLIQYYNGEERAKGNILERFSAQQFPDLHSELNLSSLELGDSALYFCASSVDSEGSGNYGYTFGSGTRLTVV.

This sequence joins TRBV3-1 (or the pseudogene TRBV3-2) and TRBJ2-7; TRBD1 agrees at 9 bases. CDR1 is LGHDT and CDR2 is YNNKEL in the germline V gene (reference sequence). The CDR3 has 15 residues. J was trimmed by 3 bases and V by 1 base; bases with no gene match: 4. The chain's CDR3 is CASSQAGTGIYEQYF. The CDR3 DNA is TGTGCCAGCAGCCAAGCAGGGACAGGGATCTACGAGCAGTACTTC.

This chain links TRBV29-1 with TRBJ2-7; TRBD1 might be the D (5 bases). The CDR3 is 14 residues long. Germline V gene sequence: CDR1 SQVTM, CDR2 ANQGSEA. The V gene lost 7 bases and the J gene lost 0 bases, with 16 bases spanning the gap. CDR3 DNA sequence: TGCAGCGCAACTGACAGCCAGATCTCCTACGAGCAGTACTTC. It specifies CSATDSQISYEQYF.

The genes are TRBV28 and TRBJ1-2; D gene ambiguous. Trimming cost V 3 bases and J 5 bases, with 13 bases left between them. This CDR3 is 14 amino acids long. Germline V gives CDR1 MDHEN, CDR2 SYDVKM. In DNA, the CDR3 is TGTGCCAGCAGTTTCGCAGGCGCCCTATATGGCTACACCTTC. Amino acids: CASSFAGALYGYTF.

The genes are TRBV5-1 and TRBJ2-3, with TRBD2 identical over 9 bases. CDR1 SGHRS and CDR2 YFSETQ come from the germline V gene. After removal of 0 bases from V and 4 bases from J, the junction contained 9 bases not matched to a gene. The CDR3 extends over 17 amino acids. CDR3 region: CASSLADIASGADTQYF. The CDR3 region has the DNA TGCGCCAGCAGCTTGGCAGATATCGCTAGCGGGGCAGATACGCAGTATTTT.

CDR3 nucleotides: TGTGCCAGCAGCTGGACAGGGGGCTCGGAGACCCAGTACTTC. Translating gives CASSWTGGSETQYF. The chain is built from TRBV2 and TRBJ2-5; TRBD1 agrees at 11 bases. Germline CDR1 is SNHLY and CDR2 is FYNNEI. The CDR3 covers 14 residues. Trimming at V came to 6 bases and at J to 5 bases, leaving 5 bases not matched to a gene.